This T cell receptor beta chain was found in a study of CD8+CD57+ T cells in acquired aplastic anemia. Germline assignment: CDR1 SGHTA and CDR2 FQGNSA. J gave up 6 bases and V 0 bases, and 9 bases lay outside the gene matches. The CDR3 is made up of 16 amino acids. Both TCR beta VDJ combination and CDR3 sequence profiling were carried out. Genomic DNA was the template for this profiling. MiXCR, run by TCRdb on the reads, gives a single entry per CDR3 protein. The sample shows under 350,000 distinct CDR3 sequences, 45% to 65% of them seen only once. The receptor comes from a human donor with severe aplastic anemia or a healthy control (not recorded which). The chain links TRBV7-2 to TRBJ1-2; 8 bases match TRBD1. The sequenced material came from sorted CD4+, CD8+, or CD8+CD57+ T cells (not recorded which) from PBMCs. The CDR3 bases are TGTGCCAGCAGCTTAGCGAGCCTCCAGACAGGGGATGGCTACACCTTC. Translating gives CASSLASLQTGDGYTF.